The 9 T cell receptor beta chains listed next were all sequenced from one sample in a study of cytomegalovirus exposure and HLA in healthy donors. PCR involved 60 Vbeta and 13 Jbeta primers. Clones were sequenced by immunoSEQ multiplex PCR, and TCRdb holds only the in-frame ones, with some missing. The sample lists around 150,000 clones; 70% to 90% were seen once. Sequencing used PBMCs. All receptors come from a woman in her twenties or thirties in good health and CMV-seropositive.

The chain is built from TRBV7-9 and TRBJ1-1; D is possibly TRBD1 (6 bases). The germline V gene has CDR1 SEHNR and CDR2 FQNEAQ (reference sequence). V was cut by 2 bases and J by 3 bases, with 7 bases left in between. The CDR3 totals 13 residues. The CDR3 coding sequence is TGTGCCAGCAGCTTATACAGGGACACTGAAGCTTTCTTT. Translated, it gives CASSLYRDTEAFF.

There are a few counts of this clone. The genes are TRBV10-1 and TRBJ1-1; 7 bases are shared with TRBD1. The CDR3 runs to 14 residues. The trim removed 6 bases at V and 5 bases at J, leaving 9 bases unmatched. Germline V gives CDR1 WNHNN, CDR2 SYGVQD (reference sequence). CDR3 region: CASSYRGRNTEAFF. The CDR3 DNA reads as TGCGCCAGCAGCTACAGGGGAAGGAATACTGAAGCTTTCTTT.

This chain uses TRBV7-3 with TRBJ1-2; 8 positions agree with TRBD1. Trimming cost V 5 bases and J 7 bases; bases outside gene matches: 6. This CDR3 contains 13 residues. Germline assignment: CDR1 SGHTA and CDR2 FQGTGA. Written as DNA, the CDR3 is TGTGCCAGCAGCCCTGGACAGGGATCTGGCTACACCTTC. It translates to CASSPGQGSGYTF.

This clone is a singleton in its sample. The V and J genes are TRBV9 and TRBJ2-7; the D gene is possibly TRBD2 (6 bases). Trimming pared 8 bases from V and 5 bases from J, leaving 14 bases between. The CDR3 is 12 residues long. Germline values: CDR1 SGDLS, CDR2 YYNGEE. The CDR3 DNA sequence: TGTGCCAGTGCAATAGCTAGCGACGAGCAGTACTTC. Residues: CASAIASDEQYF.

V gene TRBV4-1 combines with J gene TRBJ2-1, with D possibly TRBD2 on 5 matching bases. This CDR3 is built from 15 residues. V was cut by 0 bases and J by 9 bases, with 15 bases left in between. Germline V gives CDR1 MGHRA, CDR2 YSYEKL. The CDR3 sequence is CASSQESALASEQFF. The CDR3 DNA sequence: TGCGCCAGCAGCCAAGAATCGGCTCTAGCAAGTGAGCAGTTCTTC.

In its sample, this clone was seen a few times. The chain is built from TRBV13 and TRBJ1-2, with 7 bases fitting TRBD1. V shed 5 bases and J 4 bases; nucleotides not matched to a gene: 10. The CDR3 extends over 15 amino acids. In germline, CDR1 is PRHDT, CDR2 FYEKMQ (reference sequence). The CDR3 sequence: CASSPEQGRIYGYTF. The CDR3 coding sequence is TGTGCCAGCAGCCCCGAACAGGGGCGAATCTATGGCTACACCTTC.

V and J are TRBV10-3 and TRBJ2-1; D is unclear. This CDR3 is built from 11 residues. V was cut by 1 base and J by 9 bases, with 4 bases left in between. The germline gives CDR1 ENHRY, CDR2 SYGVKD. The CDR3 is CAISEYREQFF. CDR3 DNA sequence: TGTGCCATCAGTGAGTATCGTGAGCAGTTCTTC.

This chain links TRBV29-1 with TRBJ2-5; TRBD1 is a possible D gene (6 bases). CDR3 length: 12 residues. CDR1 is SQVTM, CDR2 ANQGSEA, per germline. Deletions cut 6 bases from V and 5 bases from J, with 13 bases between. CDR3 sequence: CSVRAGVETQYF. In DNA, the CDR3 is TGCAGCGTCCGGGCAGGGGTCGAGACCCAGTACTTC. Based on the CDR3 plus reference TRBV29-1 and TRBJ2-5, the full variable domain is SAVISQKPSRDICQRGTSLTIQCQVDSQVTMMFWYRQQPGQSLTLIATANQGSEATYESGFVIDKFPISRPNLTFSTLTVSNMSPEDSSIYLCSVRAGVETQYFGPGTRLLVL.

The chain links TRBV13 to TRBJ2-7, with 7 bases fitting TRBD1. V trimming: 4 bases; J trimming: 2 bases; junction bases outside the gene matches: 5. CDR1 and CDR2 (germline): PRHDT, FYEKMQ (reference sequence). The CDR3 runs 14 residues. CDR3 amino acids: CASSSYRGAYEQYF. CDR3 DNA: TGTGCCAGCAGCTCATACAGGGGAGCCTACGAGCAGTACTTC.